The 32 T cell receptor beta chains presented below share a single source sample, sequenced in a study of CD8 T cells in Susac syndrome. Random hexamers were used to reverse transcribe roughly 0.5 to 1 ug of RNA. TCRdb called the immunoSEQ multiplex PCR reads again in MiXCR, with one record for every CDR3 protein. The repertoire has 73,000 or so distinct CDR3 sequences, approximately 94% of them found once; the top ten carry roughly 0.42%. Sequenced: CD8+ T cells from PBMCs. Receptors originate from a human donor with multiple sclerosis.

The chain combines TRBV4-1 with TRBJ2-1; 8 nucleotides match TRBD2. Trimming cost V 4 bases and J 4 bases; bases outside gene matches: 9. Germline CDR1 is MGHRA and CDR2 is YSYEKL. The CDR3 sequence is 16 residues long. The CDR3 nucleotides read TGCGCCAGCAGCCTACGGGGGGGAGGAACTTACAATGAGCAGTTCTTC. This gives the protein CASSLRGGGTYNEQFF.

J is TRBJ2-1 and V is TRBV7-9, with unresolved D. This CDR3 comprises 15 residues. Germline V CDR1 and CDR2: SEHNR, FQNEAQ (reference sequence). V was pared by 4 bases and J by 3 bases, with 13 bases between. This CDR3 reads CASSSRLDVYNEQFF. The CDR3 coding sequence is TGTGCCAGCAGCTCTCGCCTCGATGTCTACAATGAGCAGTTCTTC. Supplemented by reference TRBV7-9 and TRBJ2-1, the full variable domain reads DTGVSQNPRHKITKRGQNVTFRCDPISEHNRLYWYRQTLGQGPEFLTYFQNEAQLEKSRLLSDRFSAERPKGSFSTLEIQRTEQGDSAMYLCASSSRLDVYNEQFFGPGTRLTVL.

This chain connects TRBV6-1 to TRBJ2-3; 14 bases are shared with TRBD2. The V gene end was trimmed by 5 bases and the J gene end by 0 bases; junction bases not matched to a gene: 7. CDR1 and CDR2 from the germline V gene are MNHNS and SASEGT. The CDR3 covers 18 residues. CDR3 in DNA: TGTGCCAGCAGTCATCGCCGGACTAGCGGGAGGAGCACAGATACGCAGTATTTT. It encodes CASSHRRTSGRSTDTQYF.

This chain links TRBV2 with TRBJ2-1; perhaps D is TRBD1 or TRBD2 (5 bases each). Looked up from germline, CDR1 is SNHLY and CDR2 is FYNNEI. There are 11 residues in the CDR3. V lost 10 bases and J 7 bases, leaving 11 bases between the germline ends. The DNA of the CDR3 is TGTGCCATCAAGAGGGGTAATGAGCAGTTCTTC. Its translation is CAIKRGNEQFF.

The gene calls are TRBV27 and TRBJ2-3; no reliable D call. V shed 6 bases and J shed 0 bases, with 10 bases lying between them. Germline CDR1 MNHEY, CDR2 SMNVEV (reference sequence). The CDR3 extends over 14 amino acids. CDR3 loop: CASSPYRSTDTQYF. In DNA, the CDR3 is TGTGCCAGCAGCCCGTACAGAAGCACAGATACGCAGTATTTT.

The chain joins TRBV19 to TRBJ1-5; perhaps TRBD1 as D (6 bases). Germline loops: CDR1 LNHDA, CDR2 SQIVND (reference sequence). The ends were cut back, 5 bases at V and 0 bases at J, with 14 bases in the middle. This CDR3 region has 16 residues. The CDR3 DNA sequence: TGTGCCAGTAGTGCCGCGGGGGCCCTTAGCAATCAGCCCCAGCATTTT. Its protein product is CASSAAGALSNQPQHF.

The chain carries TRBV13 and TRBJ2-2, with 12 bases aligning to TRBD2. V lost 4 bases, J lost 3 bases, and 9 bases stayed unmatched. Per the germline V gene, CDR1 is PRHDT and CDR2 is FYEKMQ (reference sequence). The CDR3 is 18 residues long. CDR3 region: CASSSGLAGPRDTGELFF. In nucleotides, the CDR3 is TGTGCCAGCAGCTCGGGACTAGCGGGTCCCCGGGACACCGGGGAGCTGTTTTTT.

The V gene is TRBV7-2, the J gene TRBJ1-1, with TRBD1 identical over 7 bases. The V gene end was trimmed by 5 bases and the J gene end by 4 bases; junction bases not matched to a gene: 7. The CDR3 consists of 14 residues. Germline V gives CDR1 SGHTA, CDR2 FQGNSA. CDR3 loop: CASSHGTEVTEAFF. The CDR3 region has the DNA TGTGCCAGCAGCCACGGGACAGAGGTCACTGAAGCTTTCTTT.

The CDR3 DNA follows: TGTGCCAGCAGTTCTGGCGAGCAGTACTTC. This sequence encodes CASSSGEQYF. The rearrangement joins TRBV12-3 or TRBV12-4 to TRBJ2-7, with D unresolved. V shed 4 bases and J shed 6 bases, with 4 bases lying between them. The CDR3 sequence is 10 residues long.

The CDR3 loop reads CASTPNYRGEQYF. Here the CDR3 DNA reads TGTGCCAGCACCCCCAACTACCGGGGCGAGCAGTACTTC. The chain recombines TRBV6-5 with TRBJ2-7; tentatively, D is TRBD2 (5 bases). V lost 7 bases, J lost 6 bases, and 16 bases lay in between. CDR1 MNHEY and CDR2 SVGAGI come from the germline V gene. The CDR3 consists of 13 residues.

The V call is TRBV29-1, the J call TRBJ2-2; possibly TRBD1 or TRBD2 for D (5 bases each). CDR1 SQVTM and CDR2 ANQGSEA come from the germline V gene. CDR3 length: 16 amino acids. V was shortened by 7 bases and J by 0 bases, with 18 bases between the two germline ends. The CDR3 spells CSAEGGGETNTGELFF. DNA of the CDR3: TGCAGCGCCGAGGGTGGGGGAGAAACGAACACCGGGGAGCTGTTTTTT.

The CDR3 DNA follows: TGCAGTGCTAGAGCCCGGGACACCGGGGAGCTGTTTTTT. Encoded protein: CSARARDTGELFF. The chain carries TRBV20-1 and TRBJ2-2; no clear D gene. The CDR3 runs to 13 residues. The V end lost 1 base, the J end lost 3 bases, and 6 bases lay between the germline ends. Germline CDR1 DFQATT, CDR2 SNEGSKA (reference sequence).

The chain joins TRBV9 to TRBJ2-5; D is undetermined. The CDR3 has 14 amino acids. V was clipped by 4 bases and J by 4 bases, with 14 bases between them. Looked up from germline, CDR1 is SGDLS and CDR2 is YYNGEE. CDR3 sequence: CASSRTVAAETQYF. The DNA of the CDR3 is TGTGCCAGCAGCCGGACCGTAGCCGCAGAGACCCAGTACTTC.

The genes are TRBV4-1 and TRBJ1-2; a weak D match, TRBD1 (6 bases). The CDR3 totals 16 residues. The germline V and J ends were trimmed by 0 bases and 4 bases, with 15 bases remaining between them. In germline, CDR1 is MGHRA, CDR2 YSYEKL. This CDR3 reads CASSQDRSGAGYGYTF. For the CDR3, the DNA is TGCGCCAGCAGCCAAGATCGTTCGGGGGCCGGCTATGGCTACACCTTC.

The V and J genes are TRBV9 and TRBJ2-5, with a tentative D call TRBD1 (5 bases). This CDR3 region has 15 residues. V dropped 3 bases and J dropped 5 bases, with 17 bases sitting between them. The germline CDR1 and CDR2 sequences are SGDLS and YYNGEE. The CDR3 here is CASSGRTTPRETQYF. The DNA for the CDR3 is TGTGCCAGCAGCGGGCGGACAACCCCCAGGGAGACCCAGTACTTC.

This chain connects TRBV12-5 to TRBJ2-1; TRBD1 aligns across 7 bases. Per the germline V gene, CDR1 is LGHNT and CDR2 is FRNRAP. The CDR3 has 16 amino acids. V dropped 3 bases and J dropped 7; count of bases not matched to a gene: 12. CDR3 DNA: TGTGCTAGTGGTTTTGGACCCTCGGGACAGTTAAATGAGCAGTTCTTC. Amino acid sequence: CASGFGPSGQLNEQFF. The whole variable domain, remainder taken from reference TRBV12-5 and TRBJ2-1, is DARVTQTPRHKVTEMGQEVTMRCQPILGHNTVFWYRQTMMQGLELLAYFRNRAPLDDSGMPKDRFSAEMPDATLATLKIQPSEPRDSAVYFCASGFGPSGQLNEQFFGPGTRLTVL.

The V and J genes are TRBV24-1 and TRBJ1-5, with a possible D match to TRBD1 (6 bases). V lost 2 bases and J 11 bases, leaving 12 bases between the germline ends. CDR1 is KGHDR and CDR2 is SFDVKD in the germline V gene. There are 13 residues in the CDR3. This chain's CDR3 is CATSDSGDPSQHF. The CDR3 DNA reads TGTGCCACCAGTGATTCAGGGGACCCGTCCCAGCATTTT.

The chain uses TRBV25-1 and TRBJ1-2; possible D gene TRBD1, 5 bases. CDR3 length: 13 residues. V lost 1 base, J lost 6 bases, and 9 bases lay in between. Germline loops: CDR1 MGHDK, CDR2 SYGVNS. The CDR3 nucleotides are TGTGCCAGCAGTGAATGGGGACCCAATGGCTACACCTTC. Amino acid sequence: CASSEWGPNGYTF.

This chain joins TRBV7-9 and TRBJ2-5, with no clear D. V was pared by 5 bases and J by 5 bases, with 15 bases between. This CDR3 region has 14 residues. Germline loops: CDR1 SEHNR, CDR2 FQNEAQ (reference sequence). The CDR3 loop is CASSLKGWAETQYF. CDR3 nucleotide sequence: TGTGCCAGCAGCCTTAAGGGCTGGGCGGAGACCCAGTACTTC.

The chain links TRBV19 to TRBJ2-5, with D perhaps being TRBD1 or TRBD2 (6 bases each). The CDR3 totals 15 residues. Germline V CDR1 and CDR2: LNHDA, SQIVND (reference sequence). V dropped 4 bases and J dropped 4 bases, with 16 bases sitting between them. The DNA for the CDR3 is TGTGCCAGTAGTACCAGAGGGGGAGGCTCAGAGACCCAGTACTTC. This translates into CASSTRGGGSETQYF.

The chain joins TRBV10-3 to TRBJ2-2; D could derive from TRBD1 or TRBD2 (5 bases each). Trimming left V 2 bases short and J 4 bases short, with 26 bases between. The CDR3 is 20 residues long. CDR1 and CDR2 (germline): ENHRY, SYGVKD. CDR3 in amino acids: CAISERRKERAGKGTGELFF. The CDR3 DNA follows: TGTGCCATCAGTGAGAGGAGGAAAGAGAGGGCAGGGAAAGGCACCGGGGAGCTGTTTTTT.

This chain joins TRBV5-1 and TRBJ2-2; no reliable D call. Trimming pared 5 bases from V and 1 base from J, leaving 3 bases between. The CDR3 length is 12 residues. Germline V CDR1 and CDR2: SGHRS, YFSETQ. CDR3 nucleotides: TGCGCCAGCAGATGGAACACCGGGGAGCTGTTTTTT. Protein sequence: CASRWNTGELFF. Full variable domain (missing parts from reference TRBV5-1 and TRBJ2-2): KAGVTQTPRYLIKTRGQQVTLSCSPISGHRSVSWYQQTPGQGLQFLFEYFSETQRNKGNFPGRFSGRQFSNSRSEMNVSTLELGDSALYLCASRWNTGELFFGEGSRLTVL.

V and J are TRBV15 and TRBJ2-2; D perhaps matches TRBD1 (5 bases). Trimming took off 0 bases at V and 9 bases at J, with 11 bases between the two ends. The CDR3 is 14 residues long. CDR1 LNHNV and CDR2 YYDKDF come from the germline V gene (reference sequence). For the CDR3, the DNA is TGTGCCACCAGCAGAGAGGGGCTCCTACGGGAGCTGTTTTTT. Protein product: CATSREGLLRELFF. Full variable domain (outside the CDR3, taken from reference TRBV15 and TRBJ2-2): DAMVIQNPRYQVTQFGKPVTLSCSQTLNHNVMYWYQQKSSQAPKLLFHYYDKDFNNEADTPDNFQSRRPNTSFCFLDIRSPGLGDTAMYLCATSREGLLRELFFGEGSRLTVL.

The V gene is TRBV19, the J gene TRBJ2-7; TRBD2 aligns across 12 bases. Trimming removed 5 bases from V and 3 bases from J; junction bases left unmatched: 2. Germline assignment: CDR1 LNHDA and CDR2 SQIVND (reference sequence). The CDR3 runs 14 residues. The CDR3 loop reads CASSPTSGGYEQYF. The CDR3 DNA follows: TGTGCCAGTAGTCCGACTAGCGGGGGCTACGAGCAGTACTTC.

V usage is TRBV4-1 and J usage is TRBJ1-1; D not certain. This CDR3 is built from 13 residues. CDR1 and CDR2 from the germline V gene are MGHRA and YSYEKL. The V gene lost 0 bases and the J gene lost 5 bases, with 7 bases spanning the gap. The DNA of the CDR3 is TGCGCCAGCAGCCAAGAACCGGAGACTGAAGCTTTCTTT. Residues: CASSQEPETEAFF.

The chain uses TRBV5-6 and TRBJ1-2; TRBD1 might be the D (6 bases). Germline V gene sequence: CDR1 SGHDT, CDR2 YYEEEE. The CDR3 spans 16 residues. Trimming left V 2 bases short and J 8 bases short, with 22 bases between. The CDR3 reads CASSLPTGRAALGYTF. Written as DNA, the CDR3 is TGTGCCAGCAGCTTACCTACAGGGCGCGCGGCTCTCGGCTACACCTTC.

The chain carries TRBV6-2 or TRBV6-3 and TRBJ2-7; D is unclear. Trimming pared 8 bases from V and 1 base from J, leaving 9 bases between. This CDR3 has 12 amino acids. Per germline, CDR1 MNHEY and CDR2 SVGEGT. The CDR3 here is CASVGWSYEQYF. CDR3 sequence (DNA): TGTGCCAGCGTGGGGTGGTCCTACGAGCAGTACTTC.

The J gene is TRBJ2-3, the V gene TRBV7-9; 7 bases are a match to TRBD1. The germline CDR1 and CDR2 sequences are SEHNR and FQNEAQ (reference sequence). The CDR3 extends over 17 amino acids. J was trimmed by 0 bases and V by 3 bases; bases with no gene match: 9. This CDR3 reads CASSLTGQLTSTDTQYF. The DNA for the CDR3 is TGTGCCAGCAGCTTGACGGGACAGCTAACTAGCACAGATACGCAGTATTTT.

The chain has TRBV10-2 and TRBJ2-1; TRBD2 aligns across 9 bases. The CDR3 runs to 15 residues. With 8 bases clipped from V and 4 bases from J, the junction kept 9 bases outside the gene matches. The germline V gene has CDR1 WSHSY and CDR2 SAAADI. DNA for the CDR3: TGCGCCAGCGAAGAAACTAGCGGGTCATACAATGAGCAGTTCTTC. This encodes CASEETSGSYNEQFF.

The rearrangement links TRBV30 to TRBJ1-1; unclear D gene. V dropped 0 bases and J dropped 0 bases, with 17 bases sitting between them. In germline, CDR1 is GTSNPN, CDR2 SVGIG (reference sequence). This CDR3 contains 17 residues. DNA of the CDR3: TGTGCCTGGAGTGTACAAGGGCGGGGAAGATTGAACACTGAAGCTTTCTTT. Translating it yields CAWSVQGRGRLNTEAFF.

The chain has TRBV6-5 and TRBJ1-5; 8 bases fit TRBD1. Germline assignment: CDR1 MNHEY and CDR2 SVGAGI. The V segment lost 2 bases and the J segment 5 bases; nucleotides outside the gene matches: 2. CDR3 length: 14 amino acids. CDR3 sequence reads: CASSYRQGYQPQHF. CDR3 sequence (DNA): TGTGCCAGCAGTTACCGACAGGGGTATCAGCCCCAGCATTTT.

The chain is built from TRBV29-1 and TRBJ1-1; no reliable D call. Germline CDR1 and CDR2: SQVTM and ANQGSEA. The CDR3 is made up of 11 amino acids. Trimming took off 4 bases at V and 4 bases at J, with 7 bases between the two ends. The chain's CDR3 is CSVVAGTEAFF. The CDR3 DNA follows: TGCAGCGTTGTAGCGGGCACTGAAGCTTTCTTT.